This T cell receptor (beta chain) was sequenced for a study of T cell responses to AZD1222 COVID-19 vaccine. Comment on this clone: Antigen specificity is unknown.

Findings and limits, study-wide: All repertoire sampling was performed exclusively after the peak T cell response. Donors skewed white British and female; clonal diversity was possibly underestimated. Nearly half of unique spike-specific TCRs reportedly avoided B.1.351 and B.1.1.7 mutated regions. Recipients of two AZD1222 doses showed rising Spike-specific TCR breadth and depth.

Trimming cost V 5 bases and J 5 bases; bases outside gene matches: 8. This CDR3 has 14 amino acids. The germline gives CDR1 MDHEN, CDR2 SYDVKM. TCRdb's table, derived via immunoSEQ multiplex PCR, lists solely in-frame clones and lacks some. In the table there are roughly 80,000 clones, roughly 88% of which are singletons. The rearrangement uses TRBV28 and TRBJ2-5; the match to TRBD2 covers 7 bases. The receptor's source is an adult in good health. Material: peripheral blood, obtained on day 0 of MenACWY control vaccination. CDR3 residues: CASSDGLEGETQYF. DNA for the CDR3: TGTGCCAGCAGTGACGGACTAGAAGGGGAGACCCAGTACTTC.